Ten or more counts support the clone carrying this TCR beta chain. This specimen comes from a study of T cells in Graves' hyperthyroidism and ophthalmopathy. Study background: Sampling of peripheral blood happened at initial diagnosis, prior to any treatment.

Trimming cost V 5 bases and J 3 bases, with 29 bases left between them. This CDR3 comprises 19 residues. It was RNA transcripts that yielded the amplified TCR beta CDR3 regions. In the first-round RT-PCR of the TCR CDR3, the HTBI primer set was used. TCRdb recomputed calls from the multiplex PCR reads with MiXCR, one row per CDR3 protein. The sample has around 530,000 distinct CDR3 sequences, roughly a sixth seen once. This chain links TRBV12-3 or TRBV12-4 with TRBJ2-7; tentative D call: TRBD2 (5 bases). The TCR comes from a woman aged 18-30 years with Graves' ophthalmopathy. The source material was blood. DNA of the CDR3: TGTGCCAGCAGTCCACCCCCCCGAGGGCTAACCCTCGAAAGCTACGAGCAGTACTTC. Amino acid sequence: CASSPPPRGLTLESYEQYF.